This T cell receptor (beta chain) is drawn from a study of blood T cell repertoires in COVID-19. Study overall: From the United States, Italy and Spain came samples of acute and convalescent COVID-19.

The length of the CDR3 is 15 residues. Trimming at V came to 5 bases and at J to 5 bases, leaving 11 bases not matched to a gene. Looked up from germline, CDR1 is SEHNR and CDR2 is FQNEAQ (reference sequence). TCRdb's copy holds only in-frame clones and misses some; the assay was immunoSEQ multiplex PCR. The data show more than 200,000 clones, roughly 82% seen once. This clone occurred a few times. The receptor's source is a woman older than 75 with active or convalescent COVID-19. This sequence joins TRBV7-9 and TRBJ2-7; 8 bases agree with TRBD1. Sequenced input: peripheral blood. CDR3 coding DNA: TGTGCCAGCAGCCCCCGTTCTGGACAGGGTAACGAGCAGTACTTC. Its translation is CASSPRSGQGNEQYF.